This TCR beta chain appears in the sequencing data of a study of CXCR3-negative and CXCR3-positive naive CD8 T cells. Study-wide context: For each library, about 1.5 +/- 0.3 million TRB reads were obtained, about 135 million in total. Regarding the study as a whole: Diversity in memory CD8+ cells fell much lower than the comparably high levels seen in both naive subsets. The naive subsets expressed comparable surface CD5, and the authors inferred TCR strength from TRB CDR3 properties. CXCR3-positive naive cells carried more hydrophobic TRB CDR3s than CXCR3-negative ones.

5' RACE that incorporated UMI labels was used to prepare the TRB cDNA libraries. TCRdb reprocessed the 5' RACE reads and stores each CDR3 protein as one record, lacking DNA. The sample features tens of thousands of distinct CDR3 sequences, with 0.5% to 0.55% in its top ten. To note about this clonotype: What it binds is not known.

The receptor comes from a human donor in good health. Some clones in this sample may be carry-over from other donors' samples. The sequenced sample was naive CXCR3+ CD8+ T cells from blood. Subset indicated: CD45RO-CCR7+CD27+CD95- naive CD8+ T cells expressing CXCR3 (TNR3+).

CDR3 region: CASSLRGDFLQEAFF. The J gene is TRBJ1-1, the V gene TRBV7-9; TCRdb's D call of TRBD1 is untestable without DNA. Germline V lookup: CDR1 SEHNR, CDR2 FQNEAQ (reference sequence). This CDR3 region has 15 residues.